The clone carrying this T cell receptor (beta chain) has ten or more counts. As yet, its antigen is unknown. RNA transcripts were the template for amplifying TCR beta CDR3 regions. The HTBI primer set drove a first-round RT-PCR of the TCR CDR3. MiXCR, applied by TCRdb to the multiplex PCR reads, yields one record per CDR3 protein. The data contain around 350,000 distinct CDR3 sequences, about a sixth of them seen just once; the ten biggest clones take up 34%. Diagnoses used clinical symptoms, serum thyroxine and TRAb, thyroid ultrasound and orbital computed tomography. The data belong to a study of T cells in Graves' hyperthyroidism and ophthalmopathy. Study results and limitations: Blood also carried most thyroid clonotypes expanded above 0.001.

Germline V gene lookup returns CDR1 WSHSY and CDR2 SAAADI. V was pared by 2 bases and J by 0 bases, with 14 bases between. There are 17 residues in the CDR3. The chain joins TRBV10-2 to TRBJ1-5, with TRBD1 as a possible D gene (6 bases). Sequencing was done on a sample of blood. The source of this sequence is a woman in her thirties with Graves' hyperthyroidism that later progressed to Graves' ophthalmopathy. The DNA for the CDR3 is TGCGCCAGCAGTGAGCCCGGCGGACAGTATAGCAATCAGCCCCAGCATTTT. Translation: CASSEPGGQYSNQPQHF.